Following are 26 T cell receptor beta chains from one sample sequenced in a study of PD-1 blockade in classical Hodgkin lymphoma. Clones were sequenced by immunoSEQ multiplex PCR, and TCRdb holds only the in-frame ones, with some missing. Of approximately 50,000 clones in the sample, approximately 70% were seen once. Autologous stem cell transplantation was followed by relapse in every patient, and brentuximab vedotin exposure varied. The sequences come from peripheral blood mononuclear cells (PBMCs), collected before the second cycle of nivolumab. Receptor source: a human donor with classical Hodgkin lymphoma.

This clone showed up just once. The CDR3 here is CASGLGAGPGELFF. In nucleotides, the CDR3 is TGTGCTAGTGGTTTGGGGGCGGGACCCGGGGAGCTGTTTTTT. The chain carries TRBV12-5 and TRBJ2-2, with D tentatively TRBD2 (6 bases). The CDR3 has 14 amino acids. The germline CDR1 and CDR2 sequences are LGHNT and FRNRAP. The V end lost 1 base, the J end lost 6 bases, and 9 bases lay between the germline ends.

The chain carries TRBV7-9 and TRBJ2-7; 10 bases agree with TRBD1. The CDR3 spans 13 residues. Germline V lookup: CDR1 SEHNR, CDR2 FQNEAQ (reference sequence). J gave up 5 bases and V 5 bases, and 3 bases lay outside the gene matches. CDR3 sequence reads: CASSRQGANEQYF. The CDR3, as DNA: TGTGCCAGCAGCAGACAGGGGGCCAACGAGCAGTACTTC.

V is TRBV30 and J is TRBJ2-1, with 8 bases identical to TRBD2. Trimming cost V 5 bases and J 6 bases; bases outside gene matches: 9. The CDR3 extends over 14 amino acids. Germline V gene data show CDR1 as GTSNPN and CDR2 as SVGIG (reference sequence). CDR3 residues: CAWYRREEGNEQFF. CDR3 nucleotide sequence: TGTGCCTGGTACCGGCGGGAGGAAGGCAATGAGCAGTTCTTC.

The gene calls are TRBV6-6 and TRBJ2-7; the D gene is possibly TRBD1 (5 bases). In germline, CDR1 is MNHNY, CDR2 SVGAGI (reference sequence). This CDR3 is 14 amino acids long. V was shortened by 11 bases and J by 2 bases, with 19 bases between the two germline ends. CDR3 loop: CASSSLDSTYEQYF. CDR3 coding DNA: TGTGCCTCAAGCAGCCTCGACAGTACCTACGAGCAGTACTTC.

The table lists this clone with a count of one. V is TRBV19 and J is TRBJ2-2, with 14 bases lining up with TRBD2. Germline CDR1 reads LNHDA; CDR2 reads SQIVND (reference sequence). The CDR3 length is 18 residues. V trimming: 5 bases; J trimming: 0 bases; junction bases outside the gene matches: 5. CDR3 sequence: CASSFGLAGGTNTGELFF. The CDR3 DNA is TGTGCCAGTAGTTTCGGACTAGCGGGAGGAACGAACACCGGGGAGCTGTTTTTT. The entire variable domain, with the rest obtained from reference TRBV19 and TRBJ2-2, is as follows: DGGITQSPKYLFRKEGQNVTLSCEQNLNHDAMYWYRQDPGQGLRLIYYSQIVNDFQKGDIAEGYSVSREKKESFPLTVTSAQKNPTAFYLCASSFGLAGGTNTGELFFGEGSRLTVL.

The chain carries TRBV4-1 and TRBJ2-3; no firm D call. CDR3 length: 11 amino acids. V lost 1 base and J 6 bases, leaving 2 bases between the germline ends. In germline, CDR1 is MGHRA, CDR2 YSYEKL. The CDR3 reads CASSQADTQYF. In DNA form, the CDR3 reads TGCGCCAGCAGCCAAGCCGATACGCAGTATTTT.

This clone has just one count. The J gene is TRBJ2-7, the V gene TRBV19, with 8 bases aligning to TRBD1. Per germline, CDR1 LNHDA and CDR2 SQIVND (reference sequence). There are 17 residues in the CDR3. Trimming at V came to 5 bases and at J to 3 bases, leaving 15 bases not matched to a gene. The CDR3 loop is CASSPRTGTTSSYEQYF. CDR3 nucleotides: TGTGCCAGTAGTCCGCGGACAGGGACCACCAGTAGCTACGAGCAGTACTTC.

This clone is a singleton in its sample. The chain couples TRBV30 to TRBJ2-7; the D gene is possibly TRBD2 (5 bases). Germline CDR1 GTSNPN, CDR2 SVGIG (reference sequence). This CDR3 spans 14 amino acids. The germline V and J ends were trimmed by 2 bases and 3 bases, with 14 bases remaining between them. CDR3 DNA sequence: TGTGCCTGGAGTACCCCAATCGGAGGCTACGAGCAGTACTTC. It is translated as CAWSTPIGGYEQYF. Based on the CDR3 plus reference TRBV30 and TRBJ2-7, the full variable domain is SQTIHQWPATLVQPVGSPLSLECTVEGTSNPNLYWYRQAAGRGLQLLFYSVGIGQISSEVPQNLSASRPQDRQFILSSKKLLLSDSGFYLCAWSTPIGGYEQYFGPGTRLTVT.

The chain has TRBV19 and TRBJ2-7; D may be TRBD2 (6 bases). V was cut by 6 bases and J by 1 base, with 10 bases left in between. Looked up from germline, CDR1 is LNHDA and CDR2 is SQIVND (reference sequence). The CDR3 extends over 13 amino acids. The CDR3: CASSPRGSYEQYF. CDR3 in DNA: TGTGCCAGTAGCCCCCGGGGGTCCTACGAGCAGTACTTC.

V gene TRBV30 combines with J gene TRBJ2-7; D gene uncertain. The V end was cut by 1 base, the J end by 3 bases, with 7 bases between. The CDR3 has 12 amino acids. The germline V gene has CDR1 GTSNPN and CDR2 SVGIG (reference sequence). CDR3 nucleotides: TGTGCCTGGAGTGGGCAGCACTACGAGCAGTACTTC. Protein sequence: CAWSGQHYEQYF.

The V and J genes are TRBV19 and TRBJ1-1; 7 bases agree with TRBD1. The CDR3 has 14 residues. Germline V gene sequence: CDR1 LNHDA, CDR2 SQIVND (reference sequence). Trimming took 7 bases from V and 7 from J; bases not matched to a gene: 12. The CDR3 loop is CASTGTGTALEAFF. CDR3 nucleotides: TGTGCCAGTACGGGAACTGGGACAGCCCTTGAAGCTTTCTTT.

The chain is built from TRBV28 and TRBJ1-1; D uncertain. Germline loops: CDR1 MDHEN, CDR2 SYDVKM. The CDR3 has 13 residues. Deletions cut 7 bases from V and 0 bases from J, with 9 bases between. CDR3: CASNGPMNTEAFF. The CDR3 DNA is TGTGCCAGCAACGGGCCAATGAACACTGAAGCTTTCTTT.

The chain links TRBV7-3 to TRBJ1-1; no firm D call. CDR3 size: 11 residues. The germline CDR1 and CDR2 sequences are SGHTA and FQGTGA. The germline V and J ends were trimmed by 2 bases and 7 bases, with 5 bases remaining between them. The CDR3 region is CASSLDGEAFF. The CDR3 DNA reads as TGTGCCAGCAGCTTAGACGGTGAAGCTTTCTTT.

J is TRBJ1-5 and V is TRBV6-1; D not certain. There are 13 residues in the CDR3. Germline V gene data show CDR1 as MNHNS and CDR2 as SASEGT. Trimming removed 2 bases from V and 3 bases from J, with 5 bases in between. This chain's CDR3 is CASSEQPNQPQHF. CDR3 DNA: TGTGCCAGCAGTGAACAGCCCAATCAGCCCCAGCATTTT.

The V call is TRBV2, the J call TRBJ1-1; D call uncertain. V was cut by 6 bases and J by 4 bases, with 12 bases left in between. The CDR3 contains 13 residues. Germline V gene lookup returns CDR1 SNHLY and CDR2 FYNNEI. DNA of the CDR3: TGTGCCAGCAGAAGAATAGGGCGCACTGAAGCTTTCTTT. It yields the protein CASRRIGRTEAFF.

The V and J genes are TRBV11-2 and TRBJ2-1; D gene uncertain. This CDR3 is built from 15 residues. The germline V gene has CDR1 SGHAT and CDR2 FQNNGV. The germline V and J ends were trimmed by 6 bases and 5 bases, with 17 bases remaining between them. In nucleotides, the CDR3 is TGTGCCAGCAGTCGGACCCTCTTAAATAACAATGAGCAGTTCTTC. It specifies CASSRTLLNNNEQFF.

The chain uses TRBV6-4 and TRBJ2-3, with TRBD1 matching over 8 bases. In germline, CDR1 is MRHNA, CDR2 SNTAGT. V lost 5 bases to trimming and J lost 6 bases; unmatched junction nucleotides: 4. The CDR3 has 13 residues. In DNA, the CDR3 is TGTGCCAGCAGTACCCGGGACAGGGATACGCAGTATTTT. Translation gives CASSTRDRDTQYF.

This clone was counted between two and nine times. The V gene is TRBV7-6, the J gene TRBJ1-2; no firm D call. V lost 5 bases to trimming and J lost 8 bases, with 15 bases between them. Germline values: CDR1 SGHVS, CDR2 FNYEAQ. The CDR3 totals 13 residues. Written as DNA, the CDR3 is TGTGCCAGCAGCCTTAGGTCCGGGGAAGGCTACACCTTC. Encoded protein: CASSLRSGEGYTF.

Of note for this clone: The junction and the germline gene differ at one end; a read error may be behind it. The genes are TRBV20-1 and TRBJ2-3; D unclear. The CDR3 loop spans 8 amino acids. Germline V lookup: CDR1 DFQATT, CDR2 SNEGSKA (reference sequence). In DNA, the CDR3 is TGCAGTGCTAGGATAGAAACATTT. Residues: CSARIETF.

This clone was detected a few times. This chain uses TRBV28 with TRBJ2-5; a weak D match, TRBD2 (5 bases). In germline, CDR1 is MDHEN, CDR2 SYDVKM. The V gene lost 6 bases and the J gene lost 2 bases, with 31 bases spanning the gap. The CDR3 consists of 20 residues. The CDR3 DNA is TGTGCCAGCAGCGTGAGCGGCGGCAGCGTATGGGTTCCGGGGCAAGAGACCCAGTACTTC. Translation gives CASSVSGGSVWVPGQETQYF.

This clone was recorded a few times. The chain employs TRBV6-5 and TRBJ1-4; 8 bases align to TRBD1. The CDR3 totals 15 residues. Trimming took 0 bases from V and 9 from J; bases not matched to a gene: 6. Germline V gene data show CDR1 as MNHEY and CDR2 as SVGAGI. CDR3 protein: CASSYSTGAVQKLFF. The CDR3 region has the DNA TGTGCCAGCAGTTACTCGACAGGGGCGGTCCAAAAACTGTTTTTT.

In its sample, this clone was seen a few times. J is TRBJ2-7 and V is TRBV7-3, with 11 nucleotides matching TRBD2. Per the germline V gene, CDR1 is SGHTA and CDR2 is FQGTGA. The CDR3 has 15 amino acids. J lost 3 bases, V lost 5 bases, and 6 bases had no gene match. CDR3 residues: CASSPGTSGRYEQYF. As DNA, the CDR3 is TGTGCCAGCAGCCCAGGGACTAGCGGACGCTACGAGCAGTACTTC.

The table lists this clone with a few counts. The V and J genes are TRBV2 and TRBJ2-7; D is perhaps TRBD1 or TRBD2 (5 bases each). CDR3 length: 12 amino acids. The V gene lost 7 bases and the J gene lost 4 bases, with 11 bases spanning the gap. The germline CDR1 and CDR2 sequences are SNHLY and FYNNEI. The CDR3 loop reads CASIEGPYEQYF. Here the CDR3 DNA reads TGTGCCAGCATCGAGGGACCATACGAGCAGTACTTC.

This rearrangement joins TRBV27 to TRBJ2-7; D not resolved. V was cut by 4 bases and J by 0 bases, with 10 bases left in between. The CDR3 is made up of 14 amino acids. The germline CDR1 and CDR2 sequences are MNHEY and SMNVEV (reference sequence). The CDR3 DNA follows: TGTGCCAGCAGTTGGCGCCAGAGCTCCTACGAGCAGTACTTC. Amino acid sequence: CASSWRQSSYEQYF.

The chain couples TRBV27 to TRBJ2-5; 8 bases map to TRBD2. The end of the DNA fits TRBJ2-7 better, so the J call may be wrong. The germline CDR1 and CDR2 sequences are MNHEY and SMNVEV (reference sequence). This CDR3 region has 16 residues. The CDR3 nucleotides are TGTGCCAGCAGTGAAAAACCGGGACTAGGGCCTTACGAGCAGTACTTC. This gives the protein CASSEKPGLGPYEQYF.

V gene TRBV7-2 combines with J gene TRBJ2-7; D is uncertain. V dropped 1 base and J dropped 2 bases, with 9 bases sitting between them. CDR3 size: 14 residues. Germline values: CDR1 SGHTA, CDR2 FQGNSA. In DNA, the CDR3 is TGTGCCAGCAGCTTAGTTCTGGGGACCTACGAGCAGTACTTC. It encodes CASSLVLGTYEQYF. The entire variable domain, with the rest obtained from reference TRBV7-2 and TRBJ2-7, is as follows: GAGVSQSPSNKVTEKGKDVELRCDPISGHTALYWYRQSLGQGLEFLIYFQGNSAPDKSGLPSDRFSAERTGGSVSTLTIQRTQQEDSAVYLCASSLVLGTYEQYFGPGTRLTVT.